This T cell receptor (beta chain) was found in a study of blood T cell repertoires in COVID-19. At the level of the study: T cells, B-cell-depleted T cells, or PBMCs supplied cDNA or gDNA.

The repertoire was sequenced with immunoSEQ multiplex PCR; TCRdb's copy has only in-frame clones and lacks some. The repertoire holds roughly 200,000 clones, with about 83% as singletons. This CDR3 region has 15 residues. CDR1 SGHRS and CDR2 YFSETQ come from the germline V gene. Trimming at V came to 4 bases and at J to 0 bases, leaving 5 bases not matched to a gene. The sample was PBMCs or T cells enriched from blood (not recorded which). This clonotype was sampled from a man aged 35 to 55 with acute COVID-19. The chain joins TRBV5-1 to TRBJ2-7; 9 bases align to TRBD1. The CDR3 nucleotides are TGCGCCAGCAGCCCGGACAGGGGCCTCTCCTACGAGCAGTACTTC. It is translated as CASSPDRGLSYEQYF.